This record covers a single T cell receptor beta chain. The sample originates from a study of HIV-infected patients and healthy controls. The length of the CDR3 is 13 residues. In germline, CDR1 is SQVTM, CDR2 ANQGSEA. Trimming cost V 4 bases and J 9 bases, with 16 bases left between them. TCRdb recomputed calls from the 5' RACE reads with MiXCR, one row per CDR3 protein. The table records 70,000 or so distinct CDR3 sequences, approximately 16% of them present only once. Source material: CD4+ T cells from blood. J is TRBJ2-1 and V is TRBV29-1; a possible D gene is TRBD1 (6 bases). This clonotype originated in a human donor in good health. The CDR3 DNA follows: TGCAGCGTTGTGGGCAGGGGCTGGAGTGAGCAGTTCTTC. Its protein is CSVVGRGWSEQFF.